The rows below give T cell receptor beta chains drawn from one sample of a study of T cells in Graves' hyperthyroidism and ophthalmopathy. TCRdb redid the calling of the multiplex PCR reads with MiXCR, one entry per CDR3 protein. This sample yields hundreds of thousands of distinct CDR3 sequences, of which about an eighth are seen a single time; 28% belongs to the top ten. The sample comprised blood. Receptors originate from a man aged 50-59 years with Graves' ophthalmopathy. Both conserved end residues are part of each CDR3. The order of the fields is J gene, clone size, D gene, V gene, CDR3 DNA, CDR3 protein. D genes are given only for firm matches. Some rows have no size entry. The others give once, few or many, or a class for an expanded clone.

TRBJ2-1	NA	TRBD2	TRBV9	TGTGCCAGCAGCGTATCTAGCGGGAGGAACAATGAGCAGTTCTTC	CASSVSSGRNNEQFF
TRBJ1-2	few	NA	TRBV20-1	TGCAGTGCTAGCACCGTCCCTAACTATGGCTACACCTTC	CSASTVPNYGYTF
TRBJ1-1	many	NA	TRBV7-2	TGTGCCAGCAGGTTGTCGCACGGGGGGCTCACGGGAGTATCAGCTTTCTTT	CASRLSHGGLTGVSAFF
TRBJ2-7	many	NA	TRBV20-1	TGCAGTGCTTTGGACACGAGAGAGCAGTACTTC	CSALDTREQYF
TRBJ2-7	few	TRBD2	TRBV7-9	TGTGCCAGCAGCGGGAAGGGACTAGCGGGAGTGGGCCCCTACGAGCAGTACTTC	CASSGKGLAGVGPYEQYF
TRBJ1-2	many	NA	TRBV11-2	TGTGCCAGCAGCTTAGGACCCGGGGGCAGTGACTATGGCTACACCTTC	CASSLGPGGSDYGYTF
TRBJ1-2	many	TRBD1	TRBV3-1	TGTGCCAGCAGCCAAGATTCGAGACAGGGATATGGCTACACCTTC	CASSQDSRQGYGYTF
TRBJ1-1	many	TRBD1	TRBV6-1	TGTGCCAGCAGTAAACAGGGGTACATGAACACTGAAGCTTTCTTT	CASSKQGYMNTEAFF
TRBJ2-5	many	TRBD2	TRBV7-8	TGTGCCAGCAGTTCCAGGACTAGCGGGAGTTGGTACTTC	CASSSRTSGSWYF
TRBJ1-6	NA	NA	TRBV29-1	TGCAGCGTGGCGGCGGACGGGTATAATTCACCCCTCCACTTT	CSVAADGYNSPLHF
TRBJ2-5	NA	TRBD2	TRBV20-1	TGCAGTGCTAGCGGGAGGGCCTCAGAGACCCAGTACTTC	CSASGRASETQYF
TRBJ1-1	many	NA	TRBV5-1	TGCGCCAGCAGCTTTGACAGGACTGAAGCTTTCTTT	CASSFDRTEAFF
TRBJ2-2	many	TRBD2	TRBV28	TGTGCCAGCAGCCGAACCGGGACTAGGGGCACCGGGGAGCTGTTTTTT	CASSRTGTRGTGELFF
TRBJ1-4	many	NA	TRBV20-1	TGCAGTGCTGCACAGGGTGGTAATGAAAAACTGTTTTTT	CSAAQGGNEKLFF
TRBJ2-7	few	TRBD2	TRBV27	TGTGCCAGCCGCGACCTCATTAGAACTCCGGGACTAGCGGGAGGGTCCTACGAGCAGTACTTC	CASRDLIRTPGLAGGSYEQYF
TRBJ2-6	NA	NA	TRBV20-1	TGCAGTGCTAGGTCTTGGGAATCTGGGGCCAACGTCCTGACTTTC	CSARSWESGANVLTF
TRBJ1-4	NA	TRBD1	TRBV4-2	TGTGCCAGCAGCCAAGTCGGCCAGGGGGGGAATGAAAAACTGTTTTTT	CASSQVGQGGNEKLFF
TRBJ2-4	many	NA	TRBV18	TGTGCCAGCTCACCCTCCGTAGGAGAGGGAAACATTCAGTACTTC	CASSPSVGEGNIQYF
TRBJ2-7	NA	TRBD1	TRBV18	TGTGCCAGCTCACAGACACAGGGGAATTACGAGCAGTACTTC	CASSQTQGNYEQYF
TRBJ2-3	many	TRBD2	TRBV7-7	TGTGCTAGCAGCTTACAACCGGGACTAGCTCCCACAGATACGCAGTATTTT	CASSLQPGLAPTDTQYF
TRBJ2-2	many	NA	TRBV3-1	TGTGCCAGCAGCCAAGGAGACGGCTCGGAGCTGTTTTTT	CASSQGDGSELFF
TRBJ1-5	few	NA	TRBV27	TGTGCCAGCAGTCCCGACAGCCACGACAATCAGCCCCAGCATTTT	CASSPDSHDNQPQHF
TRBJ2-5	many	NA	TRBV7-9	TGTGCCAGCAGCTTATCGATCGATCAAGAGACCCAGTACTTC	CASSLSIDQETQYF
TRBJ2-1	many	TRBD2	TRBV3-1	TGTGCCAGCAGCCAAGAGGGGCTAGCGGGAGGCGGTACAAATGAGCAGTTCTTC	CASSQEGLAGGGTNEQFF
TRBJ2-1	many	NA	TRBV9	TGTGCCAGCAGCTCCGAACTCGGACAGCCTTTGAGCTCCTACAATGAGCAGTTCTTC	CASSSELGQPLSSYNEQFF
TRBJ2-7	few	NA	TRBV6-5	TGTGCCAGCAGTAACACCGGGGGCTACTACGAGCAGTACTTC	CASSNTGGYYEQYF
TRBJ2-2	NA	NA	TRBV19	TGTGCCAGTAAAAATATTGGGTACACCGGGGAGCTGTTTTTT	CASKNIGYTGELFF
TRBJ2-5	few	NA	TRBV7-7	TGTGCTAGCAGCTCAGACACCCTCTCTGAGACCCAGTACTTC	CASSSDTLSETQYF
TRBJ1-1	few	TRBD1	TRBV3-1	TGTGCCAGCAGCCAAAGGGGGCGGGACACTGAAGCTTTCTTT	CASSQRGRDTEAFF
TRBJ2-3	many	NA	TRBV27	TGTGCCAGCAAGACTAAGCGGGGCACAGATACGCAGTATTTT	CASKTKRGTDTQYF
TRBJ2-1	few	NA	TRBV24-1	TGTGCCACCAGTGATGTGGGACGGACCTACAATGAGCAGTTCTTC	CATSDVGRTYNEQFF
TRBJ2-7	few	NA	TRBV19	TGTGCCAGTAGTGGGGTTCGCACCTACGAGCAGTACTTC	CASSGVRTYEQYF
TRBJ2-6	many	NA	TRBV29-1	TGCAGCGTCCAGCTAGGGGCCAACGTCCTGACTTTC	CSVQLGANVLTF
TRBJ2-7	many	NA	TRBV11-3	TGTGCCAGCAGCTCCTCCGGGACGGAGGGACCCGAGCAGTACTTC	CASSSSGTEGPEQYF
TRBJ1-1	NA	NA	TRBV7-9	TGTGCCAGCAGCTTAGAGACCCGGGGAGCTTTCTTT	CASSLETRGAFF
TRBJ2-5	NA	TRBD1	TRBV20-1	TGCAGTGCTAGTAAAGGGACAGCTCAAGAGACCCAGTACTTC	CSASKGTAQETQYF
TRBJ2-2	NA	NA	TRBV9	TGTGCCAGCAGCGTAGCACACGCGAACACCGGGGAGCTGTTTTTT	CASSVAHANTGELFF
TRBJ2-3	many	NA	TRBV11-2	TGTGCCAGCAGCTACGGGACGCTTACAGATACGCAGTATTTT	CASSYGTLTDTQYF
TRBJ1-5	many	NA	TRBV30	TGTGCCTGGAGTGTACAGGTTGATCAGCCCCAGCATTTT	CAWSVQVDQPQHF
TRBJ2-7	NA	NA	TRBV25-1	TGTGCCAGCAGTCCTCGGGGCAGGCCATCCATGAGGGAGCAGTACTTC	CASSPRGRPSMREQYF
TRBJ2-1	many	TRBD2	TRBV11-2	TGTGCCAGCAGGGGACTAGCCGATGAGCAGTTCTTC	CASRGLADEQFF
TRBJ2-2	NA	NA	TRBV9	TGTGCCAGCAGCGTAGCATCTGGGCCGATCACCGGGGAGCTGTTTTTT	CASSVASGPITGELFF
TRBJ2-3	NA	NA	TRBV29-1	TGCAGCGCTGCGGGGGACAAGCAGTATTTT	CSAAGDKQYF
TRBJ2-3	many	NA	TRBV15	TGTGCCACCAGCAGAACTGGAGGGCCGGTCTCCTCGGGCACAGATACGCAGTATTTT	CATSRTGGPVSSGTDTQYF
TRBJ1-3	many	NA	TRBV7-2	TGTGCCAGCAGCACTCAGGGTGGAAACACCATATATTTT	CASSTQGGNTIYF
TRBJ2-1	few	NA	TRBV7-6	TGTGCCAGCAGCTTAGTGACCGGGGTCTTTTACAATGAGCAGTTCTTC	CASSLVTGVFYNEQFF
TRBJ2-2	many	NA	TRBV28	TGTGCCAGCAGTCGCCCCCACACCGGGGAGCTGTTTTTT	CASSRPHTGELFF
TRBJ2-1	NA	TRBD1	TRBV19	TGTGCCAGTAGAAACCCACTACCGGGACAGGGGTCCCATGAGCAGTTCTTC	CASRNPLPGQGSHEQFF
TRBJ1-4	NA	NA	TRBV9	TGCTCCCGGCCTCCCGAGTCTGAAAAACTGTTTTTT	CSRPPESEKLFF
TRBJ1-3	NA	NA	TRBV28	TGTGCCAGCGGCCAAGACGCTACTCAATATTTT	CASGQDATQYF
TRBJ2-3	many	TRBD2	TRBV2	TGTGCCAGCAGTGGGCCGGGGGGATCTAGGTCAGATACGCAGTATTTT	CASSGPGGSRSDTQYF
TRBJ2-1	many	NA	TRBV14	TGTGCCAGCAGCCAAGGGCCCAAGCAGTTCTTC	CASSQGPKQFF
TRBJ2-6	many	TRBD1	TRBV2	TGTGCCAGCAGGACCGGGACAGGGACCGGGGCCAACGTCCTGACTTTC	CASRTGTGTGANVLTF
TRBJ2-2	many	TRBD2	TRBV11-2	TGTGCCAGCAGCGTTCTAACCGGGACTACGAACACCGGGGAGCTGTTTTTT	CASSVLTGTTNTGELFF
TRBJ2-1	many	NA	TRBV18	TGTGCCAGCTCACCTCGCGGTGCCTCCGGGTCCTACAATGAGCAGTTCTTC	CASSPRGASGSYNEQFF
TRBJ2-3	many	NA	TRBV10-3	TGTGCCATCAGTGAGTCTGCCGCTACGGATACGCAGTATTTT	CAISESAATDTQYF
TRBJ1-4	many	TRBD1	TRBV6-5	TGTGCCAGCAGTTACCAAGGGACAGGGGGCGTTGGTAATGAAAAACTGTTTTTT	CASSYQGTGGVGNEKLFF
TRBJ1-4	NA	NA	TRBV20-1	TGCAGTGCTAGAGATGGGTCAGTTAGTAATGAAAAACTGTTTTTT	CSARDGSVSNEKLFF